The rows below give T cell receptor beta chains drawn from one sample of a study of T cell responses to AZD1222 COVID-19 vaccine. Method: immunoSEQ multiplex PCR; TCRdb's copy keeps in-frame clones and lacks some. The sample contains more than 45,000 clones, around 84% of which appear only once. The sequences come from peripheral blood, collected on day 0 of AZD1222 vaccination. The receptors shown here come from an adult in good health. Each CDR3 is given with its conserved first and last residue. The D gene is left open where the match is weak. Some rows have no size entry. The others give once, few or many, or a class for an expanded clone.

J gene: TRBJ2-5; clone size: -; D gene: -; V gene: TRBV10-3; CDR3 protein: CAISDRETQYF; CDR3 DNA: TGTGCCATCAGTGATAGAGAGACCCAGTACTTC
J gene: TRBJ1-2; clone size: few; D gene: TRBD1; V gene: TRBV19; CDR3 protein: CASLADRGLTGGYTF; CDR3 DNA: TGTGCCAGTCTAGCAGACAGGGGGCTTACTGGTGGCTACACCTTC
J gene: TRBJ2-5; clone size: -; D gene: TRBD2; V gene: TRBV6-1; CDR3 protein: CASSEGSGKPTAGNQYF; CDR3 DNA: TGTGCCAGCAGTGAAGGTAGCGGGAAGCCAACGGCTGGAAACCAGTACTTC
J gene: TRBJ2-2; clone size: -; D gene: -; V gene: TRBV4-1; CDR3 protein: CASSQVQNTGELFF; CDR3 DNA: TGCGCCAGCAGCCAAGTTCAGAACACCGGGGAGCTGTTTTTT
J gene: TRBJ2-1; clone size: -; D gene: TRBD1; V gene: TRBV30; CDR3 protein: CAWDRGSYNEQFF; CDR3 DNA: TGTGCCTGGGACAGGGGCTCCTACAATGAGCAGTTCTTC
J gene: TRBJ2-3; clone size: -; D gene: -; V gene: TRBV7-9; CDR3 protein: CASRPDLTDTQYF; CDR3 DNA: TGTGCCAGCAGACCGGACCTCACAGATACGCAGTATTTT
J gene: TRBJ1-3; clone size: -; D gene: -; V gene: TRBV6-1; CDR3 protein: CASSDIGSSGNTIYF; CDR3 DNA: TGTGCCAGCAGTGATATAGGTTCTTCGGGAAACACCATATATTTT
J gene: TRBJ1-1; clone size: few; D gene: TRBD1; V gene: TRBV15; CDR3 protein: CATSRDRRRDSLRNTEAFF; CDR3 DNA: TGTGCCACCAGCAGAGATCGGCGCAGGGACAGCCTCCGGAACACTGAAGCTTTCTTT
J gene: TRBJ1-3; clone size: -; D gene: -; V gene: TRBV13; CDR3 protein: CASSYVTPGNTIYF; CDR3 DNA: TGTGCCAGCAGCTACGTCACCCCTGGAAACACCATATATTTT
J gene: TRBJ2-3; clone size: -; D gene: TRBD2; V gene: TRBV5-1; CDR3 protein: CASSFGLAGVKVDTQYF; CDR3 DNA: TGCGCCAGCAGCTTCGGACTAGCGGGAGTGAAGGTAGATACGCAGTATTTT
J gene: TRBJ2-2; clone size: -; D gene: -; V gene: TRBV5-1; CDR3 protein: CASSLIPGRDTGELFF; CDR3 DNA: TGCGCCAGCAGCTTGATACCAGGGCGAGACACCGGGGAGCTGTTTTTT
J gene: TRBJ1-3; clone size: -; D gene: TRBD1; V gene: TRBV9; CDR3 protein: CASSSDGTGTGNTIYF; CDR3 DNA: TGTGCCAGCAGCTCGGACGGGACAGGGACTGGAAACACCATATATTTT
J gene: TRBJ1-4; clone size: once; D gene: -; V gene: TRBV25-1; CDR3 protein: CASSAGDFGLFF; CDR3 DNA: TGTGCCAGCAGTGCTGGGGATTTTGGACTGTTTTTT
J gene: TRBJ1-1; clone size: -; D gene: -; V gene: TRBV15; CDR3 protein: CATSRDRANTEAFF; CDR3 DNA: TGTGCCACCAGCAGAGATCGGGCGAACACTGAAGCTTTCTTT
J gene: TRBJ2-3; clone size: -; D gene: -; V gene: TRBV6-5; CDR3 protein: CASSLSRADTQYF; CDR3 DNA: TGTGCCAGCTCCTTGAGCAGGGCAGATACGCAGTATTTT
J gene: TRBJ1-2; clone size: -; D gene: -; V gene: TRBV21-1; CDR3 protein: CASSKTSRDRGRGDGYTF; CDR3 DNA: TGTGCCAGCAGCAAGACTTCTCGGGACAGGGGTAGAGGGGATGGCTACACCTTC
J gene: TRBJ2-1; clone size: -; D gene: TRBD2; V gene: TRBV5-1; CDR3 protein: CASSQGLAGVVDNEQFF; CDR3 DNA: TGCGCCAGCAGCCAGGGACTAGCGGGAGTCGTGGACAATGAGCAGTTCTTC
J gene: TRBJ2-1; clone size: -; D gene: TRBD2; V gene: TRBV19; CDR3 protein: CASSIGAGGPNNEQFF; CDR3 DNA: TGTGCCAGTAGTATAGGAGCGGGAGGGCCGAACAATGAGCAGTTCTTC
J gene: TRBJ1-5; clone size: few; D gene: -; V gene: TRBV2; CDR3 protein: CASSERSGLQGGQPQHF; CDR3 DNA: TGTGCCAGCAGTGAAAGATCTGGTTTACAGGGCGGTCAGCCCCAGCATTTT
J gene: TRBJ1-2; clone size: -; D gene: TRBD1; V gene: TRBV6-5; CDR3 protein: CASSKGQGIYGYTF; CDR3 DNA: TGTGCCAGCAGCAAGGGACAGGGGATCTATGGCTACACCTTC
J gene: TRBJ2-5; clone size: few; D gene: -; V gene: TRBV14; CDR3 protein: CASSQGLGSGVETQYF; CDR3 DNA: TGTGCCAGCAGCCAAGGTTTAGGGTCTGGTGTAGAGACCCAGTACTTC
J gene: TRBJ2-4; clone size: -; D gene: -; V gene: TRBV12-3/TRBV12-4; CDR3 protein: CASSLALTGVQYF; CDR3 DNA: TGTGCCAGCAGTTTAGCGCTAACGGGGGTTCAGTACTTC
J gene: TRBJ1-6; clone size: -; D gene: -; V gene: TRBV4-3; CDR3 protein: CASSQASVGALSSSDNSPLHF; CDR3 DNA: TGCGCCAGCAGCCAAGCGTCTGTCGGGGCTTTATCATCATCGGATAATTCACCCCTCCACTTT
J gene: TRBJ2-3; clone size: -; D gene: TRBD2; V gene: TRBV7-7; CDR3 protein: CASSPRLARTDTQYF; CDR3 DNA: TGTGCCAGCAGCCCCCGACTAGCACGCACAGATACGCAGTATTTT
J gene: TRBJ1-2; clone size: -; D gene: TRBD1; V gene: TRBV4-1; CDR3 protein: CASSQDREGGFGGYTF; CDR3 DNA: TGCGCCAGCAGCCAAGATCGGGAAGGGGGCTTCGGCGGCTACACCTTC
J gene: TRBJ1-2; clone size: -; D gene: -; V gene: TRBV6-5; CDR3 protein: CASREGTSNYGYTF; CDR3 DNA: TGTGCCAGCAGGGAGGGGACTTCTAACTATGGCTACACCTTC
J gene: TRBJ1-5; clone size: -; D gene: -; V gene: TRBV10-2; CDR3 protein: CASREGQVNQPQHF; CDR3 DNA: TGCGCCAGCAGGGAAGGTCAAGTCAATCAGCCCCAGCATTTT
J gene: TRBJ2-3; clone size: -; D gene: TRBD2; V gene: TRBV29-1; CDR3 protein: CSVEDRPSGGRTDTQYF; CDR3 DNA: TGCAGCGTTGAAGATAGGCCTAGCGGAGGGCGCACAGATACGCAGTATTTT
J gene: TRBJ1-2; clone size: -; D gene: TRBD1; V gene: TRBV6-6; CDR3 protein: CASSRGTDAFTF; CDR3 DNA: TGTGCCAGCAGCCGCGGGACAGATGCGTTCACCTTC
J gene: TRBJ1-4; clone size: -; D gene: TRBD1; V gene: TRBV7-9; CDR3 protein: CASSLSQGAYEKLFF; CDR3 DNA: TGTGCCAGCAGCCTCTCGCAGGGGGCATACGAAAAACTGTTTTTT
J gene: TRBJ1-5; clone size: once; D gene: -; V gene: TRBV7-8; CDR3 protein: CASSLANDNQPQHF; CDR3 DNA: TGTGCCAGCAGCTTAGCAAACGACAATCAGCCCCAGCATTTT
J gene: TRBJ2-3; clone size: -; D gene: TRBD2; V gene: TRBV11-2; CDR3 protein: CASSLVSGNTDTQYF; CDR3 DNA: TGTGCCAGCAGCTTAGTAAGCGGGAACACAGATACGCAGTATTTT
J gene: TRBJ2-2; clone size: -; D gene: -; V gene: TRBV5-1; CDR3 protein: CASSPEGGRTNTGELFF; CDR3 DNA: TGCGCCAGCAGCCCGGAGGGGGGGAGGACGAACACCGGGGAGCTGTTTTTT
J gene: TRBJ2-2; clone size: -; D gene: -; V gene: TRBV28; CDR3 protein: CASNEQGSGNNGELFF; CDR3 DNA: TGTGCCAGCAACGAACAGGGGAGCGGGAACAACGGGGAGCTGTTTTTT
J gene: TRBJ1-1; clone size: -; D gene: -; V gene: TRBV29-1; CDR3 protein: CSVGGEVGDEAFF; CDR3 DNA: TGCAGCGTTGGGGGGGAAGTCGGAGACGAAGCTTTCTTT
J gene: TRBJ2-3; clone size: -; D gene: -; V gene: TRBV5-6; CDR3 protein: CASSLTEASTDTQYF; CDR3 DNA: TGTGCCAGCAGCTTGACAGAGGCGAGCACAGATACGCAGTATTTT
J gene: TRBJ2-7; clone size: -; D gene: -; V gene: TRBV6-6; CDR3 protein: CASSYADSGTGYEQYF; CDR3 DNA: TGTGCCAGCAGTTACGCGGACTCCGGGACTGGTTACGAGCAGTACTTC
J gene: TRBJ1-2; clone size: few; D gene: -; V gene: TRBV14; CDR3 protein: CASSQGWGPYGYTF; CDR3 DNA: TGTGCCAGCAGCCAAGGATGGGGCCCCTATGGCTACACCTTC
J gene: TRBJ1-1; clone size: once; D gene: TRBD1; V gene: TRBV11-3; CDR3 protein: CASSSHRGRFQAFF; CDR3 DNA: TGTGCCAGCAGCTCCCACAGGGGGCGGTTTCAAGCTTTCTTT
J gene: TRBJ2-3; clone size: -; D gene: TRBD2; V gene: TRBV18; CDR3 protein: CASSPRTSGSLSTDTQYF; CDR3 DNA: TGTGCCAGCTCACCTCGGACTAGCGGGAGTCTTAGCACAGATACGCAGTATTTT
J gene: TRBJ1-3; clone size: -; D gene: -; V gene: TRBV7-2; CDR3 protein: CASSLFQGNTIYF; CDR3 DNA: TGTGCCAGCAGCTTATTCCAAGGAAACACCATATATTTT
J gene: TRBJ2-1; clone size: -; D gene: -; V gene: TRBV5-1; CDR3 protein: CASSLGWGNNEQFF; CDR3 DNA: TGCGCCAGCAGCCTAGGCTGGGGGAACAATGAGCAGTTCTTC
J gene: TRBJ2-2; clone size: few; D gene: TRBD1; V gene: TRBV11-2; CDR3 protein: CASSRQGSYTGELFF; CDR3 DNA: TGTGCCAGCAGCCGACAGGGCTCGTACACCGGGGAGCTGTTTTTT
J gene: TRBJ2-2; clone size: -; D gene: TRBD2; V gene: TRBV30; CDR3 protein: CAWIGTSANTGELFF; CDR3 DNA: TGTGCCTGGATCGGGACTAGCGCAAACACCGGGGAGCTGTTTTTT
J gene: TRBJ2-5; clone size: -; D gene: -; V gene: TRBV24-1; CDR3 protein: CATSDLDEETQYF; CDR3 DNA: TGTGCCACCAGTGATTTAGATGAGGAGACCCAGTACTTC
J gene: TRBJ2-1; clone size: -; D gene: -; V gene: TRBV30; CDR3 protein: CAWSAGLEQFF; CDR3 DNA: TGTGCCTGGAGTGCGGGGCTGGAGCAGTTCTTC
J gene: TRBJ1-4; clone size: -; D gene: -; V gene: TRBV28; CDR3 protein: CASSSQRGETNEKLFF; CDR3 DNA: TGTGCCAGCAGTTCCCAGCGGGGAGAAACTAATGAAAAACTGTTTTTT
J gene: TRBJ2-7; clone size: few; D gene: TRBD2; V gene: TRBV3-1/TRBV3-2; CDR3 protein: CASSRTSGNPYEQYF; CDR3 DNA: TGTGCCAGCAGCCGGACTAGCGGGAATCCCTACGAGCAGTACTTC
J gene: TRBJ2-1; clone size: -; D gene: TRBD2; V gene: TRBV6-5; CDR3 protein: CASSYSRERLEQFF; CDR3 DNA: TGTGCCAGCAGTTACTCGCGGGAGCGGCTTGAGCAGTTCTTC